The present TCR beta chain was sequenced within a study of T cells in lung cancer brain metastases listed by TCRdb under 2018. Study-wide context: Most of the roughly 20 patients had a history of tobacco use, with a median of around 41 pack-years. Most of the roughly 20 patients received no interval therapy between primary and metastasis resection. A median interval of about 53 weeks was observed between acquisition of the primary and brain metastasis specimens. The study compared TCR beta CDR3 repertoires between fully resected primary non-small cell lung cancers and paired brain metastases. The cohort included approximately 20 patients who provided 40 or so specimens, with each patient contributing one primary lung lesion and one brain metastasis. The median age of the patients at first diagnosis was around 59 years, and the group included roughly nine males and approximately 11 females. DNA integrity number averaged about 4 in both primary and metastatic specimens, with no significant difference between sites.

Results and caveats for the whole study, not just this receptor: The study could not control for the effects of preoperative corticosteroids on T cell infiltration in brain metastases. Most clones were found to be lesion-specific, and limited overlap was observed between paired lesions (mean Morisita index 0.23). The ten most abundant clones made up a significantly larger repertoire fraction in brain metastases than primaries, suggesting clonal expansion. DNA fragmentation in the FFPE samples may have kept the complete infiltrating T cell repertoire from being retrieved. Brain metastases contained significantly fewer unique productive clones than the paired primaries (median approximately 1,500 versus 4,300).

Each sample received between roughly 2 and 5 ug of genomic DNA as input, and paired samples received equal DNA input. TCR beta libraries were constructed with the immunoSEQ hsTCRbeta Kit, with multiplexed V and J gene primers used across two PCR steps. Pooled libraries with positive and negative controls were sequenced on an Illumina MiSeq using a 100-cycle paired-end protocol. In the source study's methods: The immunoSEQ vendor processed the raw data into normalized, annotated TCR beta repertoire reports. Richness was defined as the number of unique clones by nucleotide sequence, and the iChao1 and Efron-Thisted estimators were used to extrapolate total richness. Pielou's evenness, Simpson's index, top-ten clone proportional abundance, and Morisita overlap index were used to characterize and compare paired lesions. Held by TCRdb, this immuneACCESS table contains in-frame sequences only and omits some clones. Under half of the omission traces to an unresolved V gene where checked; the cause of the rest is unknown. V and J calls plus clone size are reproduced from that table; the DNA served to infer D and trimming. Present in this sample are a few thousand clones, roughly 84% of which were seen just once. The leading ten clones occupy more than 5% of the sample.

This clone has a handful of counts. Its recognized antigen is unknown. No much larger clonotype is one base removed from it; base qualities were not supplied. Patients underwent resection for synchronous oligometastatic disease or delayed recurrence of a solitary brain metastasis. To avoid including cancers other than NSCLC, any patient with a history of multiple malignancies was excluded. Tumor areas were macrodissected from roughly 5 deparaffinized 8.5 to 10 um unstained sections guided by marked H&E slides. All specimens were formalin-fixed and paraffin-embedded (FFPE). The AllPrep DNA/RNA FFPE Kit was used for extraction of genomic DNA. The sequenced sample was tumor tissue from the primary lung tumor. The cell subset or site label, read with the paper, signifies: primary lung cancer lesion. The sequence was collected from a woman aged 45-60 years with non-small cell lung cancer.

DNA sequence: TGTGCCAGCAGCCCGCTAGGGATGTGGGACGGCTACACCTTC. Its protein is CASSPLGMWDGYTF. This chain joins TRBV7-6 to TRBJ1-2; perhaps TRBD1 is the D gene, with 5 bases matching. The trim is 5 bases for V and 8 bases for J, with a gap of 18 bases between the germline ends. The germline V gene supplies CDR1 SGHVS and CDR2 FNYEAQ. The CDR3 covers 14 residues, taking in both the cysteine and the phenylalanine. Only the CDR3 portion is preserved as DNA: 42 bases, with reading frame beginning at the first base.